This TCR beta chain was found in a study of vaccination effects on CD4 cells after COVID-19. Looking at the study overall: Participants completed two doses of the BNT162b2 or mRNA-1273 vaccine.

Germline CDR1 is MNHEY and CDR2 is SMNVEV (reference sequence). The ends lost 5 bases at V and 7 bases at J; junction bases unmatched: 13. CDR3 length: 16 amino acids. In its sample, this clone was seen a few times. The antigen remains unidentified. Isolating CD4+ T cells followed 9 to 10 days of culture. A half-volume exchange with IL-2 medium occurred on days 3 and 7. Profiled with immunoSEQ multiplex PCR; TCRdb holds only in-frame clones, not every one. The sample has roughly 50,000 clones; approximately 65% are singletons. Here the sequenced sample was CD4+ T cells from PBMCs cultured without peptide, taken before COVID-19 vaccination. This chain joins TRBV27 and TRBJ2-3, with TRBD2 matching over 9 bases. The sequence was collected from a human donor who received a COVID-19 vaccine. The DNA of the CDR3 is TGTGCCAGCAGTGGGCCCAATAGCGGGAGCGTGAATACGCAGTATTTT. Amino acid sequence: CASSGPNSGSVNTQYF.